This T cell receptor beta chain was retrieved from a study of technical replicates of blood from several donors. J was trimmed by 8 bases and V by 3 bases; bases with no gene match: 7. The germline V gene encodes CDR1 MNHNS and CDR2 SASEGT. The CDR3 loop spans 15 amino acids. Assay used: immunoSEQ multiplex PCR; TCRdb lists only in-frame clones, some missing. The profile covers some 48,000 clones, with roughly 92% appearing a single time and around 4.2% taken by the ten largest. Only one count was recorded for this clone. Source material: PBMCs. This rearrangement joins TRBV6-1 to TRBJ1-1, with 12 bases identical to TRBD1. The TCR originated in a human donor in good health. Some clones in this sample may be carry-over from other donors' samples. CDR3 sequence: CASSEPGTGGLEAFF. The CDR3 DNA follows: TGTGCCAGCAGTGAGCCCGGGACAGGGGGCTTGGAAGCTTTCTTT.